What follows are 8 T cell receptor beta chains derived from one specimen sequenced in a study of T cell repertoires in cytomegalovirus infection. TCRdb itself ran the reads through MiXCR, one entry per CDR3 protein. The data contain 65,000 to 90,000 distinct CDR3 sequences, about 3.8% of them singletons. Sequenced input: PBMCs. The receptors shown here come from a human donor in good health (CMV status not recorded). Some clones in this sample may be carry-over from other donors' samples.

Of note for this clonotype: Likely a read error: the CDR3 ends without its conserved phenylalanine or tryptophan. The chain is built from TRBV12-3 or TRBV12-4 and TRBJ1-5, with 9 bases that match TRBD1. V lost 6 bases, J lost 7 bases, and 7 bases stayed unmatched. There are 14 residues in the CDR3. DNA for the CDR3: TGTGCCAGCAGGGCGGACAGGGGTGAACAGCCCCAGCATTTG. It encodes CASRADRGEQPQHL.

This clonotype was counted at least ten times. V gene TRBV28 combines with J gene TRBJ1-5; D gene unclear. Germline assignment: CDR1 MDHEN and CDR2 SYDVKM. There are 12 residues in the CDR3. V gave up 6 bases and J gave up 5 bases, with 8 bases separating them. The DNA of the CDR3 is TGTGCCAGCAGCATCAGATATCAGCCCCAGCATTTT. It specifies CASSIRYQPQHF.

This clonotype was seen at least ten times. The chain couples TRBV5-1 to TRBJ2-3; D not certain. Trimming cost V 4 bases and J 2 bases, with 20 bases left between them. CDR3 length equals 17 residues. Germline V gene data show CDR1 as SGHRS and CDR2 as YFSETQ. The DNA of the CDR3 is TGCGCCAGCAGCCAGGATCGGGCTTGGTCCTACACAGATACGCAGTATTTT. Protein product: CASSQDRAWSYTDTQYF.

This clonotype was observed at least ten times. The chain combines TRBV7-3 with TRBJ1-1; 7 nucleotides match TRBD1. Germline V lookup: CDR1 SGHTA, CDR2 FQGTGA. The V and J ends lost 5 bases and 4 bases, in that order; junction bases with no gene match: 7. This CDR3 has 14 amino acids. This chain's CDR3 is CASSNQGGGTEAFF. The CDR3 DNA reads as TGTGCCAGCAGCAACCAGGGGGGTGGCACTGAAGCTTTCTTT.

This chain joins TRBV7-3 and TRBJ2-7, with TRBD1 matching 7 bases. This CDR3 has 16 residues. Trimming cost V 3 bases and J 6 bases; bases outside gene matches: 14. Looked up from germline, CDR1 is SGHTA and CDR2 is FQGTGA. This CDR3 reads CASSFHRTGSLGEQYF. CDR3 DNA: TGTGCCAGCAGCTTTCATCGGACAGGATCCCTAGGCGAGCAGTACTTC.

This clonotype appeared many times. The V gene is TRBV20-1, the J gene TRBJ1-2; no definite D call. The V gene lost 6 bases and the J gene lost 8 bases, with 16 bases spanning the gap. The germline CDR1 and CDR2 sequences are DFQATT and SNEGSKA (reference sequence). This CDR3 region has 12 residues. The CDR3 loop is CSAEDPPRGYTF. The CDR3 DNA follows: TGCAGTGCCGAGGACCCGCCGAGAGGCTACACCTTC.

This clonotype has ten or more counts. The rearrangement uses TRBV24-1 and TRBJ1-2; D call uncertain. Germline values: CDR1 KGHDR, CDR2 SFDVKD. V dropped 4 bases and J dropped 4 bases, with 6 bases sitting between them. The CDR3 loop spans 12 amino acids. CDR3 nucleotides: TGTGCCACCAGTGAACCGCTCTATGGCTACACCTTC. Its protein product is CATSEPLYGYTF.

This clonotype was recorded at least ten times. This chain joins TRBV6-1 and TRBJ2-1; D might be TRBD2 (6 bases). V was pared by 5 bases and J by 1 base, with 15 bases between. CDR1 is MNHNS, CDR2 SASEGT, per germline. The CDR3 is 16 residues long. CDR3 region: CASSPGVLGSYNEQFF. CDR3 DNA sequence: TGTGCCAGCAGTCCGGGAGTGTTAGGGTCCTACAATGAGCAGTTCTTC.